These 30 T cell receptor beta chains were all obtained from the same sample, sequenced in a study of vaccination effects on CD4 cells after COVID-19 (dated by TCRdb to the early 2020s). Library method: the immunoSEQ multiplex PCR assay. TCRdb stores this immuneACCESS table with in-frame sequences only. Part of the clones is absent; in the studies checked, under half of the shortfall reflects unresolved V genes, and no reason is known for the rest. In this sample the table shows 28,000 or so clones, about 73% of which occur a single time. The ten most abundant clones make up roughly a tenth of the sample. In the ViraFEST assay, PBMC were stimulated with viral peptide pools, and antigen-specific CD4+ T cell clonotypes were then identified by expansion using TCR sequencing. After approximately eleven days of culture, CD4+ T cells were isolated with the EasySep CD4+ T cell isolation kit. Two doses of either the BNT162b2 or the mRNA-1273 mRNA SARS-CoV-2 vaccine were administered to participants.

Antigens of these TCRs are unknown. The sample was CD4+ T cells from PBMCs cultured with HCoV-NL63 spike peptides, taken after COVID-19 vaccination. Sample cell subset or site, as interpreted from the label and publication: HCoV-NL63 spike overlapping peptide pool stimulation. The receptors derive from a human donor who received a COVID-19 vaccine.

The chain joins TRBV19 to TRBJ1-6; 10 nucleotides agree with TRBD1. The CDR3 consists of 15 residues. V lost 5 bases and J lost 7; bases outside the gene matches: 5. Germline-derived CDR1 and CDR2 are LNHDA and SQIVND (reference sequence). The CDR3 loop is CASSGPGQGNSPLHF. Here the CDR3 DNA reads TGTGCCAGTAGTGGTCCGGGACAGGGGAATTCACCCCTCCACTTT.

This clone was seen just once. Written as DNA, the CDR3 is TGTGCCAGCAGCGGGGGAAGGAATGAAAAACTGTTTTTT. Residues: CASSGGRNEKLFF. This sequence joins TRBV2 and TRBJ1-4; tentatively, D is TRBD1 (5 bases). CDR3 length equals 13 residues. Germline CDR1 SNHLY, CDR2 FYNNEI. V gave up 6 bases and J gave up 5 bases, with 10 bases separating them.

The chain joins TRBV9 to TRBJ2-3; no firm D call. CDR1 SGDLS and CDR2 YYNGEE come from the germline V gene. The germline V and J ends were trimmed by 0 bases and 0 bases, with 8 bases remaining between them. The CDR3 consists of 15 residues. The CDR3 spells CASSVGIRSTDTQYF. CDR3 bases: TGTGCCAGCAGCGTAGGCATCAGAAGCACAGATACGCAGTATTTT. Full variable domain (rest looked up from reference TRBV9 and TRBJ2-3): DSGVTQTPKHLITATGQRVTLRCSPRSGDLSVYWYQQSLDQGLQFLIQYYNGEERAKGNILERFSAQQFPDLHSELNLSSLELGDSALYFCASSVGIRSTDTQYFGPGTRLTVL.

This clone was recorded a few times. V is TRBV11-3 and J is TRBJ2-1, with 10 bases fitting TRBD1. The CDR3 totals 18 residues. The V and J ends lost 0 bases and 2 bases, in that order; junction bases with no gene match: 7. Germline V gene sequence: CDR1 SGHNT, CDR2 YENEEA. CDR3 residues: CASSLDQSGTGAYNEQFF. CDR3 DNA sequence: TGTGCCAGCAGCTTAGATCAATCAGGGACAGGGGCCTACAATGAGCAGTTCTTC.

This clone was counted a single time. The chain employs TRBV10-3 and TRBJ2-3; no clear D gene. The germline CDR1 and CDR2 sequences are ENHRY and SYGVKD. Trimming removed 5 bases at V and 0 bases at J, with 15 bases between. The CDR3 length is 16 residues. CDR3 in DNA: TGTGCCATCAGTCCCCTAACTACTCGAAGCACAGATACGCAGTATTTT. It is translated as CAISPLTTRSTDTQYF.

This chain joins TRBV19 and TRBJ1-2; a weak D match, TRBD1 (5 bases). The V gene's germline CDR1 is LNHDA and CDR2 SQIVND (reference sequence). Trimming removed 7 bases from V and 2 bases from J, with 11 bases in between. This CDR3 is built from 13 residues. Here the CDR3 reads CASNGGHNYGYTF. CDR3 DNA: TGTGCCAGTAACGGAGGACACAACTATGGCTACACCTTC.

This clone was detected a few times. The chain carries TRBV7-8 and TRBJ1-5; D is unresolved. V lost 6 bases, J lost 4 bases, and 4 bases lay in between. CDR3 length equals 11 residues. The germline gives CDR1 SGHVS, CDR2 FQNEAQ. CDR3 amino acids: CASSPNQPQHF. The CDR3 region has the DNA TGTGCCAGCAGTCCGAATCAGCCCCAGCATTTT.

The CDR3 sequence: CASSPRTLGYTEAFF. CDR3 sequence (DNA): TGTGCCAGCAGCCCGAGGACCCTTGGCTACACTGAAGCTTTCTTT. The rearrangement uses TRBV7-9 and TRBJ1-1, with D hard to call. V was clipped by 5 bases and J by 3 bases, with 16 bases between them. Germline V gene lookup returns CDR1 SEHNR and CDR2 FQNEAQ (reference sequence). The CDR3 runs 15 residues.

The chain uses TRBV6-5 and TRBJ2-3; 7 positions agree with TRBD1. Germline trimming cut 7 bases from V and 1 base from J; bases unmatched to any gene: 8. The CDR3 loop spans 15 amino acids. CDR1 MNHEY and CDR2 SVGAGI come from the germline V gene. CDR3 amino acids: CASTGQGQRTDTQYF. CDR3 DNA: TGTGCCAGCACAGGTCAGGGACAGCGCACAGATACGCAGTATTTT.

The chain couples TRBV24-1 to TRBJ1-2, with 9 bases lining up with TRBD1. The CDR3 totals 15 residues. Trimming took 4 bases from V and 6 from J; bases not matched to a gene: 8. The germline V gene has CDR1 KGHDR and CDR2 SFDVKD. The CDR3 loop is CATSEYGTGSHGYTF. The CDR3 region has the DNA TGTGCCACCAGTGAATACGGGACAGGGTCCCATGGCTACACCTTC.

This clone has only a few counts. The CDR3 nucleotides read TGTGCCAGCAGCTTGCGGGACGGAGACTCACCCCTCCACTTT. It specifies CASSLRDGDSPLHF. The chain joins TRBV5-6 to TRBJ1-6; tentative D call: TRBD1 (5 bases). Germline loops: CDR1 SGHDT, CDR2 YYEEEE. This CDR3 is built from 14 residues. V was cut by 1 base and J by 10 bases, with 12 bases left in between.

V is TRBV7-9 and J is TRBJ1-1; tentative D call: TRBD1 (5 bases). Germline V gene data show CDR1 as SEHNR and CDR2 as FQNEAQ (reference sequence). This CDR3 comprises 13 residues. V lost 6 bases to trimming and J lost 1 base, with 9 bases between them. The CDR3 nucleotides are TGTGCCAGCAGTTTGACAGCGAACACTGAAGCTTTCTTT. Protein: CASSLTANTEAFF.

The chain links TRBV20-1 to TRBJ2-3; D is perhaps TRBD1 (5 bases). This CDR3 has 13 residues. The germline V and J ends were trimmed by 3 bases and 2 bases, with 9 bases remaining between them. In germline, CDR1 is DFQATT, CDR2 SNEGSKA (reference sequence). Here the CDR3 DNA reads TGCAGTGCTAGTCAGGGTGCCACAGATACGCAGTATTTT. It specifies CSASQGATDTQYF.

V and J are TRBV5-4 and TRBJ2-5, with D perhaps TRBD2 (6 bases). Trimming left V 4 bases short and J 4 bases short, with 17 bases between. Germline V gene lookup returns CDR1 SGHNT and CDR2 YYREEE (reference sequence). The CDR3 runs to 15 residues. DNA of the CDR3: TGTGCCAGCAGCGACCCGACGGGAGAGGGAGAGACCCAGTACTTC. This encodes CASSDPTGEGETQYF.

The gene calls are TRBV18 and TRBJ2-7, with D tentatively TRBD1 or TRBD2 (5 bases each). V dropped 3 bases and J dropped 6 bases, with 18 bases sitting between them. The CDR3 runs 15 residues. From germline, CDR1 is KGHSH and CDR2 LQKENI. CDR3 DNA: TGTGCCAGCTCACCGACTGGGACGCGGTCTGCCGAGCAGTACTTC. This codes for CASSPTGTRSAEQYF.

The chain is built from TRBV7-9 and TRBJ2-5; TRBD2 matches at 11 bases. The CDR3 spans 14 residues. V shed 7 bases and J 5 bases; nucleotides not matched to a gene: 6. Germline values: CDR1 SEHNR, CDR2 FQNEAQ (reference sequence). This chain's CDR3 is CASTSGGSGETQYF. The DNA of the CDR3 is TGTGCCAGCACTAGCGGGGGGTCCGGGGAGACCCAGTACTTC. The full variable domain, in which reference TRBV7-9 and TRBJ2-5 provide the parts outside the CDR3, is DTGVSQNPRHKITKRGQNVTFRCDPISEHNRLYWYRQTLGQGPEFLTYFQNEAQLEKSRLLSDRFSAERPKGSFSTLEIQRTEQGDSAMYLCASTSGGSGETQYFGPGTRLLVL.

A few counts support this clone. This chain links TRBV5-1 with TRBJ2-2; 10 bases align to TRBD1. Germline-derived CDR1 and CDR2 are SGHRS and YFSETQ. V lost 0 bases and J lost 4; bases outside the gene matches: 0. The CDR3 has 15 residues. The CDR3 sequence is CASSLGTGGTGELFF. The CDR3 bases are TGCGCCAGCAGCTTGGGGACAGGGGGCACCGGGGAGCTGTTTTTT.

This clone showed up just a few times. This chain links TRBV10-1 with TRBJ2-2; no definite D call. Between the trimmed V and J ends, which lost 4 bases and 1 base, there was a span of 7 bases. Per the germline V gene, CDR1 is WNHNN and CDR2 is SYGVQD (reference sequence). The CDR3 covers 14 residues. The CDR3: CASSVNRNTGELFF. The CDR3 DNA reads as TGCGCCAGCAGTGTTAACAGGAACACCGGGGAGCTGTTTTTT.

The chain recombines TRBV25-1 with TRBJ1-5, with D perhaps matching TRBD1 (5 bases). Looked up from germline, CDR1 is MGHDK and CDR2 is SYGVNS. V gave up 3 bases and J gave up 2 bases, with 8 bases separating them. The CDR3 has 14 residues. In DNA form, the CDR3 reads TGTGCCAGCAGTGAGGGACGGGGCAATCAGCCCCAGCATTTT. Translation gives CASSEGRGNQPQHF.

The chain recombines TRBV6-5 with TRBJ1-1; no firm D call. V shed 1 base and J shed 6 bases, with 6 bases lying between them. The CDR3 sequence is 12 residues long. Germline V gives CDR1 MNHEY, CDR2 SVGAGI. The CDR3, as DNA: TGTGCCAGCAGTTACTTCCAATCTGAAGCTTTCTTT. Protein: CASSYFQSEAFF.

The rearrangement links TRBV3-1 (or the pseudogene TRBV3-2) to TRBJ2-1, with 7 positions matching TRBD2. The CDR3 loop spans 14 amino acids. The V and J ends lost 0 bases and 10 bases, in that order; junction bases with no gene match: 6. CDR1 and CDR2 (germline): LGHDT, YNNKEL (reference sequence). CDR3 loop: CASSQESGVGEQFF. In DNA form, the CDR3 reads TGTGCCAGCAGCCAAGAGAGCGGGGTCGGAGAGCAGTTCTTC.

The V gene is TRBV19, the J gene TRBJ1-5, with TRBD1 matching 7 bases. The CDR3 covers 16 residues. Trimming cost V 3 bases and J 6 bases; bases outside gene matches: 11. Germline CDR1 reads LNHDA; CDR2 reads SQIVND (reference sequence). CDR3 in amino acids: CASSMGGGGASQPQHF. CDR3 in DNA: TGTGCCAGTAGTATGGGGGGAGGGGGCGCGTCTCAGCCCCAGCATTTT.

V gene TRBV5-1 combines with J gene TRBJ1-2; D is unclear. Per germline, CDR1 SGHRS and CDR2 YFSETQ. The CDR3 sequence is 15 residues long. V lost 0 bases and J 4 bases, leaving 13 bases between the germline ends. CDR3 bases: TGCGCCAGCAGCTTGGAGGAGTGGGTTGGCTATGGCTACACCTTC. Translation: CASSLEEWVGYGYTF.

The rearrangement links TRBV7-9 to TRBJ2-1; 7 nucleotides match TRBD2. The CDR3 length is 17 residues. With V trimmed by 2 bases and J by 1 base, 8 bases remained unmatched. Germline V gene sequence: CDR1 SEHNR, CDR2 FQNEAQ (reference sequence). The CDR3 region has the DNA TGTGCCAGCAGCTTATTCAGTAGCGGGCTTTCCTACAATGAGCAGTTCTTC. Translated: CASSLFSSGLSYNEQFF.

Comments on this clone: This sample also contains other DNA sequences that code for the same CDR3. The CDR3 region is CASGDRPPAGGGETQYF. The DNA for the CDR3 is TGTGCTAGTGGGGACAGGCCTCCAGCAGGAGGCGGGGAGACCCAGTACTTC. This chain uses TRBV12-5 with TRBJ2-5; 7 bases line up with TRBD1. Germline trimming cut 6 bases from V and 5 bases from J; bases unmatched to any gene: 18. The CDR3 loop spans 17 amino acids. The germline V gene encodes CDR1 LGHNT and CDR2 FRNRAP.

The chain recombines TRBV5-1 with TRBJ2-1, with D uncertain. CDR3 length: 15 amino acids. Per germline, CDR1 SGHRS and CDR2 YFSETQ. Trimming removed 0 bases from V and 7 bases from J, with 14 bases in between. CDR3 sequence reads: CASSLGRFSPNEQFF. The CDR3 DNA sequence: TGCGCCAGCAGCTTGGGCCGCTTTAGCCCAAATGAGCAGTTCTTC.

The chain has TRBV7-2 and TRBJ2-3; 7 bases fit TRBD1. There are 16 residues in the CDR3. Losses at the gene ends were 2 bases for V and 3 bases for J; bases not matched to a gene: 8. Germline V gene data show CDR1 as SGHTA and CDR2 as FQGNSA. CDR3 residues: CASSLTGDWGTDTQYF. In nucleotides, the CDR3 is TGTGCCAGCAGCTTAACAGGGGATTGGGGGACAGATACGCAGTATTTT.

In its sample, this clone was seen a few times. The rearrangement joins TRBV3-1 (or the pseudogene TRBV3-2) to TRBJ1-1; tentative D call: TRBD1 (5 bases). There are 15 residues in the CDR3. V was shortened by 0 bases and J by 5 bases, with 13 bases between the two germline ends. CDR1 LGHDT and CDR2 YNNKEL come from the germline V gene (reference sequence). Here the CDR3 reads CASSQDQGTRTEAFF. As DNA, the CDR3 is TGTGCCAGCAGCCAAGACCAGGGTACGCGGACTGAAGCTTTCTTT.

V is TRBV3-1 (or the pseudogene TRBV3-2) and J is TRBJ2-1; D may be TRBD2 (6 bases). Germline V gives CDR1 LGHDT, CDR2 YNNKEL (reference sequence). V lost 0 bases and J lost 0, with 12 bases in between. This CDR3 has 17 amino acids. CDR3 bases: TGTGCCAGCAGCCAAGAGGGGCTAGCGAGCTCCTACAATGAGCAGTTCTTC. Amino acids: CASSQEGLASSYNEQFF.

Here the CDR3 DNA reads TGCGCCAGCAGGGTACCCGGACTACTATACAATGAGCAGTTCTTC. Its protein product is CASRVPGLLYNEQFF. V is TRBV10-2 and J is TRBJ2-1; the D gene is possibly TRBD2 (6 bases). In germline, CDR1 is WSHSY, CDR2 SAAADI. The CDR3 contains 15 residues. V dropped 6 bases and J dropped 4 bases, with 16 bases sitting between them.